This T cell receptor beta chain emerged from a study of OX40 agonist ivuxolimab in advanced cancers. With regard to this clone: Its target is not known.

Overall study findings and caveats: Some of the lowest clonal expansion was seen in partial responders at 0.1-3.0 mg/kg. The study found that CD8+ T cells averaged more expanded clones than CD4+.

Here immunoSEQ multiplex PCR was the method, and the copy in TCRdb shows in-frame clones only, minus some. This sample has about 46,000 clones, with roughly 91% found just once. The CDR3 length is 15 residues. Unmatched junction bases numbered 2, after V lost 0 bases and J lost 0 bases. Germline V gene data show CDR1 as SGHNT and CDR2 as YYREEE (reference sequence). The receptor's source is an adult with an advanced solid tumor such as melanoma, head and neck, liver or kidney cancer. The rearrangement uses TRBV5-4 and TRBJ2-7; 8 bases are a match to TRBD1. Specimen: CD4+ or CD8+ T cells sorted from blood, collected in a trial of the OX40 agonist ivuxolimab. The CDR3 DNA sequence: TGTGCCAGCAGCTTGGAACAGGGGGTCTCCTACGAGCAGTACTTC. Translating gives CASSLEQGVSYEQYF.